The 20 T cell receptor beta chains below were found in one sample sequenced in a study of shared clonotypes between healthy human individuals. Naive CD8 cells comprised CD45RO-negative, CCR7-positively selected cells, excluding terminally differentiated effector memory CD45RA+ cells. The assay was immunoSEQ multiplex PCR, and TCRdb's table has in-frame clones only and misses some. The data hold about 2 million clones, with about 95% observed a single time. Sequencing was carried out using naive CD8+ T cells sorted from blood. Source of these receptors: a man aged 18 to 29 in good health.

The rearrangement joins TRBV4-3 to TRBJ1-1, with 7 bases that match TRBD1. Trimming cost V 2 bases and J 1 base; bases outside gene matches: 4. CDR1 and CDR2 (germline): LGHNA, YSLEER. CDR3 length: 15 amino acids. CDR3 nucleotide sequence: TGCGCCAGCAGCCAACTACAGGGGAGGAACACTGAAGCTTTCTTT. Residues: CASSQLQGRNTEAFF.

The chain recombines TRBV7-9 with TRBJ2-1; D is uncertain. V dropped 5 bases and J dropped 9 bases, with 20 bases sitting between them. This CDR3 is 15 amino acids long. CDR1 is SEHNR and CDR2 is FQNEAQ in the germline V gene (reference sequence). This chain's CDR3 is CASSPNDRVQLEQFF. The DNA for the CDR3 is TGTGCCAGCAGCCCTAATGACCGTGTCCAACTTGAGCAGTTCTTC.

As to this clone: Other DNA sequences in the sample encode the same CDR3. V usage is TRBV19 and J usage is TRBJ2-7; 9 nucleotides match TRBD1. In germline, CDR1 is LNHDA, CDR2 SQIVND (reference sequence). Germline trimming cut 5 bases from V and 1 base from J; bases unmatched to any gene: 3. This CDR3 has 14 residues. CDR3 sequence (DNA): TGTGCCAGTAGTTCAGGGACAGGGTCCTACGAGCAGTACTTC. Translated, it gives CASSSGTGSYEQYF.

As concerns this clone: This sample includes further DNA sequences coding for the same CDR3. The J gene is TRBJ2-7, the V gene TRBV27, with D unclear. This CDR3 spans 13 amino acids. Germline CDR1 and CDR2: MNHEY and SMNVEV (reference sequence). V was trimmed by 4 bases and J by 0 bases, leaving 7 bases between them. CDR3 sequence: CASSYKSSYEQYF. The CDR3 DNA sequence: TGTGCCAGCAGTTACAAGAGCTCCTACGAGCAGTACTTC.

The chain joins TRBV7-2 to TRBJ2-7; TRBD2 aligns across 11 bases. The CDR3 is made up of 14 amino acids. Losses at the gene ends were 7 bases for V and 4 bases for J; bases not matched to a gene: 6. Per the germline V gene, CDR1 is SGHTA and CDR2 is FQGNSA. In DNA, the CDR3 is TGTGCCAGCAAGTCCGGGACTAGCGGTTACGAGCAGTACTTC. Translated, it gives CASKSGTSGYEQYF.

This chain connects TRBV6-6 to TRBJ2-3, with a weak D call TRBD2 (7 bases). V was pared by 1 base and J by 6 bases, with 17 bases between. CDR1 MNHNY and CDR2 SVGAGI come from the germline V gene (reference sequence). The length of the CDR3 is 16 residues. The CDR3 coding sequence is TGTGCCAGCAGTTACTTTGTGGGGGGGGGCATTGATACGCAGTATTTT. This sequence encodes CASSYFVGGGIDTQYF.

This clone was seen more than once but under ten times. Additional DNA sequences in this sample encode the identical CDR3. The chain combines TRBV7-8 with TRBJ2-5; D remains ambiguous. V gave up 0 bases and J gave up 2 bases, with 1 base separating them. The CDR3 sequence is 12 residues long. CDR1 is SGHVS, CDR2 FQNEAQ, per germline. Here the CDR3 DNA reads TGTGCCAGCAGCTTAGCACAAGAGACCCAGTACTTC. Amino acid sequence: CASSLAQETQYF.

This rearrangement joins TRBV6-5 to TRBJ2-4; 10 bases are shared with TRBD2. This CDR3 region has 14 residues. In germline, CDR1 is MNHEY, CDR2 SVGAGI. J was trimmed by 8 bases and V by 8 bases; bases with no gene match: 9. DNA of the CDR3: TGTGCCAGCGGTCAGCGGGGGGGCATAGACATTCAGTACTTC. It is translated as CASGQRGGIDIQYF.

The rearrangement joins TRBV15 to TRBJ2-4; TRBD2 might be the D (6 bases). The V gene's germline CDR1 is LNHNV and CDR2 YYDKDF (reference sequence). Trimming cost V 3 bases and J 5 bases, with 14 bases left between them. The length of the CDR3 is 15 residues. The CDR3 nucleotides are TGTGCCACCAGCAGTCCCGCGGGATGGGAAAACATTCAGTACTTC. It specifies CATSSPAGWENIQYF.

The rearrangement links TRBV18 to TRBJ2-1, with D tentatively TRBD2 (6 bases). V lost 8 bases to trimming and J lost 6 bases, with 14 bases between them. Germline assignment: CDR1 KGHSH and CDR2 LQKENI. The CDR3 totals 13 residues. The DNA of the CDR3 is TGTGCCAGCACCCCACTAGCATCCAATGAGCAGTTCTTC. As protein: CASTPLASNEQFF.

The rearrangement uses TRBV4-1 and TRBJ2-7, with D maybe TRBD1 (5 bases). CDR3 length: 14 amino acids. CDR1 and CDR2 (germline): MGHRA, YSYEKL. V was cut by 5 bases and J by 2 bases, with 13 bases left in between. In DNA form, the CDR3 reads TGCGCCAGCAGCGATGGTGCAGGGACCTACGAGCAGTACTTC. Protein sequence: CASSDGAGTYEQYF.

The V and J genes are TRBV10-2 and TRBJ2-7; possible D gene TRBD2, 5 bases. The CDR3 is made up of 14 amino acids. Trimming removed 3 bases from V and 2 bases from J, with 11 bases in between. Germline loops: CDR1 WSHSY, CDR2 SAAADI. CDR3 nucleotides: TGCGCCAGCAGTGACGGGCGGGCCGCCTACGAGCAGTACTTC. Its translation: CASSDGRAAYEQYF.

The V gene is TRBV27, the J gene TRBJ2-1, with D maybe TRBD2 (5 bases). Germline V gene data show CDR1 as MNHEY and CDR2 as SMNVEV (reference sequence). Trimming stripped 1 base from V and 0 bases from J, with 13 bases between. The CDR3 loop spans 17 amino acids. CDR3 DNA sequence: TGTGCCAGCAGTTTATACCAGGTGGGGAGCTCCTACAATGAGCAGTTCTTC. Amino acids: CASSLYQVGSSYNEQFF.

The chain couples TRBV27 to TRBJ1-5; D ambiguous. This CDR3 region has 14 residues. Trimming removed 2 bases at V and 3 bases at J, with 8 bases between. Germline CDR1 is MNHEY and CDR2 is SMNVEV (reference sequence). The CDR3 DNA reads TGTGCCAGCAGTTTACGGGGTTTCAATCAGCCCCAGCATTTT. Amino acids: CASSLRGFNQPQHF.

The rearrangement links TRBV4-3 to TRBJ2-1; D gene unclear. CDR1 and CDR2 from the germline V gene are LGHNA and YSLEER. V lost 4 bases, J lost 10 bases, and 8 bases lay in between. The CDR3 spans 11 residues. CDR3 nucleotide sequence: TGCGCCAGCAGCCGGGGTCGAGAGCAGTTCTTC. This encodes CASSRGREQFF.

V is TRBV9 and J is TRBJ1-1; perhaps TRBD1 as D (5 bases). Germline loops: CDR1 SGDLS, CDR2 YYNGEE. Trimming took off 0 bases at V and 4 bases at J, with 13 bases between the two ends. The CDR3 is made up of 15 amino acids. CDR3: CASSVGPQGVTEAFF. The CDR3 DNA reads as TGTGCCAGCAGCGTAGGACCGCAGGGCGTCACTGAAGCTTTCTTT.

For this clone: This CDR3 is also generated by other DNA sequences in the sample. The chain carries TRBV6-5 and TRBJ1-5; D gene uncertain. The CDR3 spans 15 residues. CDR1 and CDR2 (germline): MNHEY, SVGAGI. Trimming removed 0 bases at V and 0 bases at J, with 6 bases between. CDR3 sequence reads: CASSYSSGSNQPQHF. The CDR3 DNA follows: TGTGCCAGCAGTTACTCGTCCGGTAGCAATCAGCCCCAGCATTTT.

V gene TRBV5-1 combines with J gene TRBJ2-1; D is possibly TRBD2 (5 bases). Looked up from germline, CDR1 is SGHRS and CDR2 is YFSETQ. The CDR3 totals 15 residues. V gave up 5 bases and J gave up 6 bases, with 18 bases separating them. CDR3 DNA sequence: TGCGCCAGCAGGGACCCGGTGGGTGGAGGCAATGAGCAGTTCTTC. Amino acids: CASRDPVGGGNEQFF.

This chain links TRBV7-2 with TRBJ2-2; possibly TRBD2 for D (5 bases). This CDR3 spans 13 amino acids. V dropped 5 bases and J dropped 6 bases, with 10 bases sitting between them. CDR1 is SGHTA, CDR2 FQGNSA, per germline. CDR3 DNA sequence: TGTGCCAGCAGCCCCGGGATCGCCGGGGAGCTGTTTTTT. Translation gives CASSPGIAGELFF.

CDR3 residues: CASSIFLAYEQYF. DNA for the CDR3: TGTGCCAGTAGTATATTTCTAGCATACGAGCAGTACTTC. V usage is TRBV19 and J usage is TRBJ2-7; tentative D call: TRBD2 (5 bases). Germline V lookup: CDR1 LNHDA, CDR2 SQIVND (reference sequence). The CDR3 totals 13 residues. V was trimmed by 2 bases and J by 4 bases, leaving 9 bases between them. Full variable domain (missing parts from reference TRBV19 and TRBJ2-7): DGGITQSPKYLFRKEGQNVTLSCEQNLNHDAMYWYRQDPGQGLRLIYYSQIVNDFQKGDIAEGYSVSREKKESFPLTVTSAQKNPTAFYLCASSIFLAYEQYFGPGTRLTVT.